This T cell receptor (beta chain) is drawn from a study of cytomegalovirus exposure and HLA in healthy donors. On the study more broadly: Early release data held tens of millions of unique TCRs from HLA-typed donors. Overall study results and limits: A link between a missense DCLRE1C variant and TCR beta V- and J-gene trimming emerged from a later analysis. There were a few CMV-associated chains whose specificity for CMV antigens was confirmed in vitro.

This PCR relied on a set of 60 Vbeta primers and 13 Jbeta primers. Generated by immunoSEQ multiplex PCR, the TCRdb table keeps only in-frame clones and is missing some. This sample has fewer than 150,000 clones, with roughly four fifths found just once. In germline, CDR1 is SGHNT, CDR2 YYREEE (reference sequence). CDR3 size: 12 residues. A note on this clone: Its cognate antigen is unknown. One end of the junction varies from germline; a read error may be responsible.

The source of this sequence is a woman in her forties or fifties in good health and CMV-seropositive. This sequence joins TRBV5-4 and TRBJ1-2; 8 bases map to TRBD1. Sequencing was performed on PBMCs. The CDR3 sequence: CASSRGQAGYPF. CDR3 nucleotide sequence: TGTGCCAGCAGCCGGGGACAGGCCGGCTACCCCTTC.